These 10 T cell receptor beta chains were all obtained from the same sample, sequenced in a study of PD-L1 blockade in urothelial cancer. Profiling relied on immunoSEQ multiplex PCR, and the TCRdb table lists in-frame clones only, not all of them. The repertoire holds tens of thousands of clones, with about four fifths as singletons. Time point given: pretreatment peripheral blood. The sequencing here drew on PBMCs, taken around atezolizumab (anti-PD-L1) treatment. All receptors come from a man in his fifties or sixties with urothelial cancer.

This chain uses TRBV4-1 with TRBJ2-3; D not certain. The V end lost 10 bases, the J end lost 2 bases, and 28 bases lay between the germline ends. The CDR3 length is 18 residues. Looked up from germline, CDR1 is MGHRA and CDR2 is YSYEKL. The CDR3 coding sequence is TGCGCCACACCAAGCCAAGATTTACCCATTCGCCCCACAGATACGCAGTATTTT. As protein: CATPSQDLPIRPTDTQYF.

The rearrangement links TRBV10-3 to TRBJ2-2, with TRBD2 matching over 10 bases. The CDR3 runs 17 residues. Germline-derived CDR1 and CDR2 are ENHRY and SYGVKD. V lost 1 base and J lost 5; bases outside the gene matches: 7. The CDR3 sequence: CAISEFATSGQTGELFF. The DNA of the CDR3 is TGTGCCATCAGTGAGTTCGCGACTAGCGGGCAAACCGGGGAGCTGTTTTTT.

A few counts support this clone. V is TRBV6-6 and J is TRBJ1-6; TRBD1 matches 8 bases. Germline CDR1 MNHNY, CDR2 SVGAGI (reference sequence). This CDR3 has 14 residues. V shed 4 bases, J shed 10 bases, and the junction held 6 bases outside the gene matches. In DNA form, the CDR3 reads TGTGCCAGCAGTTCGACAGGGGTTGGGTCACCCCTCCACTTT. Its translation: CASSSTGVGSPLHF.

The rearrangement uses TRBV30 and TRBJ2-7; D not certain. V lost 3 bases and J 6 bases, leaving 12 bases between the germline ends. The CDR3 is 12 residues long. Germline V CDR1 and CDR2: GTSNPN, SVGIG (reference sequence). In nucleotides, the CDR3 is TGTGCCTGGAGCGGTCACCCTTTCGAGCAGTACTTC. Protein product: CAWSGHPFEQYF.

The V and J genes are TRBV15 and TRBJ1-4; 7 nucleotides agree with TRBD1. CDR3 length equals 16 residues. Germline trimming cut 2 bases from V and 4 bases from J; bases unmatched to any gene: 7. CDR1 is LNHNV, CDR2 YYDKDF, per germline (reference sequence). The CDR3 DNA reads as TGTGCCACCAGCAGAAACAACCAGGGGGATAATGAAAAACTGTTTTTT. This gives the protein CATSRNNQGDNEKLFF. Full variable domain (missing parts from reference TRBV15 and TRBJ1-4): DAMVIQNPRYQVTQFGKPVTLSCSQTLNHNVMYWYQQKSSQAPKLLFHYYDKDFNNEADTPDNFQSRRPNTSFCFLDIRSPGLGDTAMYLCATSRNNQGDNEKLFFGSGTQLSVL.

The chain combines TRBV5-4 with TRBJ2-2; 8 nucleotides line up with TRBD2. This CDR3 comprises 16 residues. The germline CDR1 and CDR2 sequences are SGHNT and YYREEE (reference sequence). Trimming cost V 4 bases and J 5 bases; bases outside gene matches: 10. This CDR3 is CASSPIATSVTGELFF. The CDR3 nucleotides read TGTGCCAGCAGCCCTATAGCGACTAGCGTTACCGGGGAGCTGTTTTTT.

This chain uses TRBV5-6 with TRBJ2-1; 12 nucleotides align to TRBD2. The V segment lost 4 bases and the J segment 5 bases; nucleotides outside the gene matches: 4. This CDR3 contains 15 residues. CDR1 and CDR2 (germline): SGHDT, YYEEEE. CDR3 DNA: TGTGCCAGCAGCGCCGGACTAGCGGGAAACAATGAGCAGTTCTTC. Its translation is CASSAGLAGNNEQFF.

The chain links TRBV5-1 to TRBJ2-3; TRBD2 might be the D (6 bases). CDR1 and CDR2 from the germline V gene are SGHRS and YFSETQ. The CDR3 is made up of 13 amino acids. The V end was cut by 4 bases, the J end by 5 bases, with 11 bases between. This CDR3 reads CASSPLTRDTQYF. The CDR3, as DNA: TGCGCCAGCAGCCCTTTGACTAGAGATACGCAGTATTTT.

The chain uses TRBV21-1 and TRBJ2-1; the table's D call, TRBD2, has no DNA check behind it. TRBV21-1 is described as a pseudogene. This CDR3 is built from 17 residues. The CDR3 DNA sequence: TGTGCCAGCAGCACCTCACCCGGGACTAGCGCTTACAATGAGCAGTTCTTC. Translated, it gives CASSTSPGTSAYNEQFF.

The chain's CDR3 is CASNSGGYTGELFF. DNA for the CDR3: TGCGCCAGCAATTCAGGGGGCTACACCGGGGAGCTGTTTTTT. The rearrangement uses TRBV5-1 and TRBJ2-2; 8 positions agree with TRBD1. The J segment lost 3 bases and the V segment lost 6 bases, leaving 4 bases of the junction unmatched. Germline V gene data show CDR1 as SGHRS and CDR2 as YFSETQ. This CDR3 has 14 residues.